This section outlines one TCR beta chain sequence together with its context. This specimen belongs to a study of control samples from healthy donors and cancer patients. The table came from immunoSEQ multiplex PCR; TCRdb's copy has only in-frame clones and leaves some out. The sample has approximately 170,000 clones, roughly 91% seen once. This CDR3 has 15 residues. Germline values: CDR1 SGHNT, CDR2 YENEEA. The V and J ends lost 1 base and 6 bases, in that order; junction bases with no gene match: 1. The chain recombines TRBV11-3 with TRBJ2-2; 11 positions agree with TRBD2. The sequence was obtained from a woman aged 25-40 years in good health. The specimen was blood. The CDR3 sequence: CASSLVLAGAGELFF. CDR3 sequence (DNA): TGTGCCAGCAGCTTAGTACTAGCGGGAGCCGGGGAGCTGTTTTTT.